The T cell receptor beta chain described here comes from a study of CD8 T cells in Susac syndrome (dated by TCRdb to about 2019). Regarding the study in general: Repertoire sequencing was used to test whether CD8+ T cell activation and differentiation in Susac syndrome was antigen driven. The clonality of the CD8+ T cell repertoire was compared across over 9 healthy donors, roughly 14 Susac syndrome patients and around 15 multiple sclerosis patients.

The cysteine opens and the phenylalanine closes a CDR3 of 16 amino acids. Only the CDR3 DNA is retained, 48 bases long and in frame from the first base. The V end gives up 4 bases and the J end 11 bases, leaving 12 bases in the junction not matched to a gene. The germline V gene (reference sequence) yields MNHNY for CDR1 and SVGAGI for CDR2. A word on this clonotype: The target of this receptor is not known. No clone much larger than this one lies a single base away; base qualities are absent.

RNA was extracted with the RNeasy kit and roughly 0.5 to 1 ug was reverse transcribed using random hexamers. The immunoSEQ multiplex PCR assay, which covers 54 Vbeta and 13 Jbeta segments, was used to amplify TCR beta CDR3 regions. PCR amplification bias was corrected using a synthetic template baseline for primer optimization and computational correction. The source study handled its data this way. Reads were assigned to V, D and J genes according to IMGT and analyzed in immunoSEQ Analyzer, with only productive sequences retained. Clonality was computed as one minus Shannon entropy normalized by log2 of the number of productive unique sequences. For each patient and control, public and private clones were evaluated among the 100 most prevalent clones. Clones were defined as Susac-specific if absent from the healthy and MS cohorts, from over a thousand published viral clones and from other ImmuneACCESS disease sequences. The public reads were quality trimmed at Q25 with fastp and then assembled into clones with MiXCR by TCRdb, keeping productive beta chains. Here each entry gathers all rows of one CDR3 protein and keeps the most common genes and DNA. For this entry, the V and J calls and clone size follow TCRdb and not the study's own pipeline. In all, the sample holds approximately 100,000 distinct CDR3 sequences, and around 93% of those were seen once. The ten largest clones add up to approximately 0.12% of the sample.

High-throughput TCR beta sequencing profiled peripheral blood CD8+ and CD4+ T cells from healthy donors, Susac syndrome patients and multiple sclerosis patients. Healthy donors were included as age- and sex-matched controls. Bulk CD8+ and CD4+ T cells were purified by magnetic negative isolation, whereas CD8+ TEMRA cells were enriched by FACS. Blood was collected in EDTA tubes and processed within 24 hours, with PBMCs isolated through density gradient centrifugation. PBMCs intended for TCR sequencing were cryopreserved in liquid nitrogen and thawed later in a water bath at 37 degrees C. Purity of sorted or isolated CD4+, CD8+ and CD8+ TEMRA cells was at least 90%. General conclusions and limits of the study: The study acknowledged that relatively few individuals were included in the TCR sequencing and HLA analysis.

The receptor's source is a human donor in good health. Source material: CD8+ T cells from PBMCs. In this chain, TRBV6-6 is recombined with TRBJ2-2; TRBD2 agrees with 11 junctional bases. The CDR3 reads CASSSSGRTVASELFF. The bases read TGTGCCAGCAGTTCTAGCGGGAGGACAGTTGCTTCAGAGCTGTTTTTT.